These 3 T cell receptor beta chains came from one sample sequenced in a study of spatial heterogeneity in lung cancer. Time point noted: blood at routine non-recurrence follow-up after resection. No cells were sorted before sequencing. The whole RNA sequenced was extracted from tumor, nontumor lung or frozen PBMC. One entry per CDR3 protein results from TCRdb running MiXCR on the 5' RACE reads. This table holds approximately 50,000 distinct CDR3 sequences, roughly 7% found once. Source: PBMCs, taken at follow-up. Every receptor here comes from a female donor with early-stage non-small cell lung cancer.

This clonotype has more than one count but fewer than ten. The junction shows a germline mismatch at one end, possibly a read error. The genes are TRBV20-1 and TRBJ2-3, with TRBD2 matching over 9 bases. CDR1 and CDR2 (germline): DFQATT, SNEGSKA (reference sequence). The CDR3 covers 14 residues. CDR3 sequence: CSATTGTSRDTQYF. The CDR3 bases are TGCAGTGCTACTACCGGGACTAGCAGAGATACGCAGTATTTT.

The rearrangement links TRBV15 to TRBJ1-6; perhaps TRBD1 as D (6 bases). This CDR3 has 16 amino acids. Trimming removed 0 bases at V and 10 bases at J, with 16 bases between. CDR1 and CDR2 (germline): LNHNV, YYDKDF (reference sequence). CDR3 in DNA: TGTGCCACCAGCAGAGATTGGGGAAAGGGGGAATCACCCCTCCACTTT. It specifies CATSRDWGKGESPLHF.

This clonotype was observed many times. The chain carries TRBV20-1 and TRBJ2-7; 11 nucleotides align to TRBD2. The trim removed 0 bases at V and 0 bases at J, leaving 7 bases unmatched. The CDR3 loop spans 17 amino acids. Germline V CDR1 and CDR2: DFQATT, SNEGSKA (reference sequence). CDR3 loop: CSARDLASGGTSYEQYF. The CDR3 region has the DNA TGCAGTGCTAGAGATCTGGCTAGCGGGGGGACCTCCTACGAGCAGTACTTC.